The 28 T cell receptor beta chains reported below all come from one sample, sequenced in a study of blood T cells in healthy people across ages. A sample-barcoded 5' primer and a J-beta primer mix were used in a second PCR of about 6 to 11 cycles. MiXCR, applied by TCRdb to the 5' RACE reads, yields one record per CDR3 protein. The top ten clones hold 13% of a sample with about 670,000 distinct CDR3 sequences, over 40% of them seen once. The material sequenced was blood. The receptor set was obtained from a woman aged 80 or older in good health.

The chain recombines TRBV28 with TRBJ2-7; D tentatively reads TRBD1 or TRBD2 (5 bases each). The CDR3 spans 12 residues. Germline V gene sequence: CDR1 MDHEN, CDR2 SYDVKM. V lost 11 bases, J lost 4 bases, and 15 bases lay in between. The CDR3 loop reads CAGGKSAYEQYF. Here the CDR3 DNA reads TGTGCCGGGGGAAAGTCGGCATACGAGCAGTACTTC.

Only a few counts were recorded for this clonotype. The chain joins TRBV20-1 to TRBJ2-3, with 11 bases identical to TRBD2. With 3 bases clipped from V and 4 bases from J, the junction kept 6 bases outside the gene matches. In germline, CDR1 is DFQATT, CDR2 SNEGSKA (reference sequence). This CDR3 contains 15 residues. Here the CDR3 DNA reads TGCAGTGCTAGCCTAGCGGGGGGTTTTGCAGATACGCAGTATTTT. Protein sequence: CSASLAGGFADTQYF.

This clonotype was observed at least ten times. The V call is TRBV6-1, the J call TRBJ1-1; possible D gene TRBD1, 6 bases. Between the trimmed V and J ends, which lost 5 bases and 1 base, there was a span of 23 bases. Germline V lookup: CDR1 MNHNS, CDR2 SASEGT. This CDR3 is built from 18 residues. CDR3 sequence: CASSTQGRLAVTNTEAFF. Written as DNA, the CDR3 is TGTGCCAGCAGTACCCAGGGGCGGCTCGCGGTTACGAACACTGAAGCTTTCTTT.

Ten or more counts support this clonotype. The chain combines TRBV11-2 with TRBJ2-1; either TRBD1 or TRBD2 may fit D (6 bases each). The CDR3 spans 12 residues. Germline CDR1 and CDR2: SGHAT and FQNNGV. Trimming stripped 1 base from V and 15 bases from J, with 13 bases between. CDR3 region: CASSLAGASAFF. The CDR3 DNA reads as TGTGCCAGCAGCTTAGCGGGGGCCTCCGCGTTCTTC.

This clonotype was counted many times. The CDR3 sequence is CSAAKGLYEQYF. The CDR3 DNA sequence: TGCAGTGCTGCTAAAGGGTTATACGAGCAGTACTTC. V and J are TRBV20-1 and TRBJ2-7; D gene unclear. The CDR3 spans 12 residues. V lost 5 bases, J lost 4 bases, and 12 bases lay in between. Germline CDR1 DFQATT, CDR2 SNEGSKA (reference sequence).

This clonotype was observed a few times. V gene TRBV20-1 combines with J gene TRBJ1-1; D may be TRBD1 (5 bases). Per the germline V gene, CDR1 is DFQATT and CDR2 is SNEGSKA (reference sequence). The CDR3 spans 13 residues. V was clipped by 6 bases and J by 1 base, with 12 bases between them. CDR3 sequence (DNA): TGCAGTGCCCCGGGGGTTACGAACACTGAAGCTTTCTTT. Its protein product is CSAPGVTNTEAFF.

This clonotype showed up just once. The V gene is TRBV10-3, the J gene TRBJ2-3; TRBD1 is a possible D gene (7 bases). The CDR3 spans 15 residues. Germline CDR1 is ENHRY and CDR2 is SYGVKD. With 4 bases removed from V and 5 bases from J, the gap between germline ends came to 16 bases. The CDR3 DNA reads TGTGCCATCAGTGGGATAGCAGGGGGGCAAGATACGCAGTATTTT. Translating gives CAISGIAGGQDTQYF.

The chain carries TRBV27 and TRBJ2-7, with D possibly matching TRBD2 (5 bases). The CDR3 loop spans 12 amino acids. CDR1 and CDR2 from the germline V gene are MNHEY and SMNVEV (reference sequence). V was clipped by 2 bases and J by 6 bases, with 8 bases between them. CDR3 coding DNA: TGTGCCAGCAGTTTACGGGCGGGCGAGCAGTACTTC. Residues: CASSLRAGEQYF.

This clonotype was found many times. Here the CDR3 DNA reads TGCAGCGTTGTTGATCCTGACTATGGCTACACCTTC. Its protein product is CSVVDPDYGYTF. V and J are TRBV29-1 and TRBJ1-2; no clear D gene. Trimming removed 4 bases at V and 3 bases at J, with 9 bases between. Germline V CDR1 and CDR2: SQVTM, ANQGSEA. The length of the CDR3 is 12 residues.

This clonotype was counted ten times or more. This chain connects TRBV7-2 to TRBJ2-1, with 7 bases that match TRBD2. There are 15 residues in the CDR3. In germline, CDR1 is SGHTA, CDR2 FQGNSA. V gave up 1 base and J gave up 7 bases; unmatched junction bases: 7. The CDR3, as DNA: TGTGCCAGCAGCTTAGACGGGGGGAGTCGGAATGAGCAGTTCTTC. Its translation: CASSLDGGSRNEQFF.

There are a few counts of this clonotype. The chain has TRBV20-1 and TRBJ2-2; perhaps TRBD2 as D (5 bases). Looked up from germline, CDR1 is DFQATT and CDR2 is SNEGSKA (reference sequence). Trimming removed 0 bases at V and 2 bases at J, with 10 bases between. The CDR3 contains 15 residues. The DNA of the CDR3 is TGCAGTGCTAGAGATCGGAGGATCAACACCGGGGAGCTGTTTTTT. It yields the protein CSARDRRINTGELFF.

On this clonotype: A much larger clone sits a single nucleotide away, making a read error possible. This CDR3 reads CANSLGTGTGLYNEQFF. The CDR3 nucleotides read TGTGCCAACAGCTTAGGGACCGGGACAGGGCTCTACAATGAGCAGTTCTTC. This chain uses TRBV7-8 with TRBJ2-1; TRBD1 aligns across 9 bases. CDR1 and CDR2 (germline): SGHVS, FQNEAQ. This CDR3 has 17 residues. The whole variable domain, remainder taken from reference TRBV7-8 and TRBJ2-1, is GAGVSQSPRYKVAKRGQDVALRCDPISGHVSLFWYQQALGQGPEFLTYFQNEAQLDKSGLPSDRFFAERPEGSVSTLKIQRTQQEDSAVYLCANSLGTGTGLYNEQFFGPGTRLTVL.

V usage is TRBV12-3 or TRBV12-4 and J usage is TRBJ1-2, with 10 bases that match TRBD1. The CDR3 is 13 residues long. Trimming took 7 bases from V and 5 from J; bases not matched to a gene: 4. Here the CDR3 DNA reads TGTGCCAGCAACCAGGACAGGGGGTATGGCTACACCTTC. Protein product: CASNQDRGYGYTF.

The sample holds many counts of this clonotype. The chain carries TRBV29-1 and TRBJ2-3; 10 bases map to TRBD2. Per the germline V gene, CDR1 is SQVTM and CDR2 is ANQGSEA. This CDR3 has 14 amino acids. Trimming cost V 5 bases and J 1 base; bases outside gene matches: 3. As DNA, the CDR3 is TGCAGCGTTATAGCGGGAGGTCGCACAGATACGCAGTATTTT. Translating gives CSVIAGGRTDTQYF.

The rearrangement links TRBV5-1 to TRBJ1-2; the D gene is possibly TRBD1 (5 bases). Germline assignment: CDR1 SGHRS and CDR2 YFSETQ. The CDR3 spans 14 residues. V shed 0 bases and J shed 8 bases, with 14 bases lying between them. The CDR3 DNA is TGCGCCAGCAGCTTGGAAGGCCACGAGGGGGGCTACACCTTC. Translated: CASSLEGHEGGYTF. The full variable domain, its missing parts supplied by reference TRBV5-1 and TRBJ1-2, is KAGVTQTPRYLIKTRGQQVTLSCSPISGHRSVSWYQQTPGQGLQFLFEYFSETQRNKGNFPGRFSGRQFSNSRSEMNVSTLELGDSALYLCASSLEGHEGGYTFGSGTRLTVV.

Remarks on this clonotype: This clone may be a read error of a much larger clone one base away. The gene calls are TRBV12-3 or TRBV12-4 and TRBJ1-1; a weak D match, TRBD1 (6 bases). The V gene lost 11 bases and the J gene lost 9 bases, with 25 bases spanning the gap. The CDR3 length is 14 residues. The CDR3 spells CAGTLGGTGLKAFF. CDR3 nucleotides: TGTGCCGGCACGTTGGGTGGCACAGGGTTGAAAGCTTTCTTT.

This clonotype was counted many times. This chain joins TRBV6-5 and TRBJ1-4; TRBD1 is a possible D gene (5 bases). The CDR3 length is 17 residues. Trimming stripped 6 bases from V and 4 bases from J, with 21 bases between. Germline V gene sequence: CDR1 MNHEY, CDR2 SVGAGI. CDR3 in amino acids: CASRTPGLRADNEKLFF. The CDR3, as DNA: TGTGCCAGCAGGACACCGGGACTAAGGGCCGATAATGAAAAACTGTTTTTT.

The V and J genes are TRBV6-4 and TRBJ1-1; D perhaps matches TRBD1 (6 bases). CDR1 and CDR2 from the germline V gene are MRHNA and SNTAGT. The CDR3 covers 15 residues. V lost 6 bases and J 2 bases, leaving 16 bases between the germline ends. The CDR3 region is CASSPGGGPNTEAFF. The CDR3 nucleotides are TGTGCCAGCAGCCCCGGGGGGGGCCCTAACACTGAAGCTTTCTTT.

This clonotype has just a few counts. A much larger clone differs by one base, so this may be a read error. The rearrangement links TRBV7-2 to TRBJ1-2, with a possible D match to TRBD1 (6 bases). Looked up from germline, CDR1 is SGHTA and CDR2 is FQGNSA. V was trimmed by 4 bases and J by 7 bases, leaving 19 bases between them. The CDR3 has 15 residues. The CDR3 protein is CASSSGLAQGCGYTF. Written as DNA, the CDR3 is TGTGCCAGCAGCTCAGGACTCGCACAGGGCTGTGGCTACACCTTC.

In its sample, this clonotype was seen many times. The rearrangement links TRBV7-8 to TRBJ2-5; 11 positions match TRBD2. V lost 4 bases, J lost 2 bases, and 6 bases stayed unmatched. CDR1 and CDR2 (germline): SGHVS, FQNEAQ. This CDR3 region has 16 residues. This chain's CDR3 is CASSSTGTSGQETQYF. DNA for the CDR3: TGTGCCAGCAGCTCAACCGGGACTAGCGGTCAAGAGACCCAGTACTTC.

CDR3 region: CAWTLGRGAFF. DNA for the CDR3: TGTGCCTGGACTCTCGGCAGGGGGGCTTTCTTT. The chain links TRBV30 to TRBJ1-1, with 7 bases that match TRBD1. The CDR3 has 11 residues. V lost 4 bases and J lost 11; bases outside the gene matches: 7. Germline CDR1 reads GTSNPN; CDR2 reads SVGIG (reference sequence).

This clonotype occurred many times. The rearrangement uses TRBV12-3 or TRBV12-4 and TRBJ1-6; D ambiguous. CDR3 length: 15 amino acids. The germline V and J ends were trimmed by 6 bases and 11 bases, with 20 bases remaining between them. CDR3 in amino acids: CASSQTADARTPLHF. CDR3 coding DNA: TGTGCCAGCAGCCAAACGGCGGACGCTAGAACACCCCTCCACTTT.

This clonotype has more than one count but fewer than ten. This sequence joins TRBV11-2 and TRBJ2-7; TRBD2 might be the D (6 bases). V lost 7 bases, J lost 7 bases, and 23 bases lay in between. CDR1 is SGHAT and CDR2 is FQNNGV in the germline V gene. The CDR3 totals 15 residues. As DNA, the CDR3 is TGTGCCAGCATCCAAAGGAGGAGCCTTGGGAGGGAGCAGTACTTC. It specifies CASIQRRSLGREQYF. The full variable domain, rest sourced from reference TRBV11-2 and TRBJ2-7, is EAGVAQSPRYKIIEKRQSVAFWCNPISGHATLYWYQQILGQGPKLLIQFQNNGVVDDSQLPKDRFSAERLKGVDSTLKIQPAKLEDSAVYLCASIQRRSLGREQYFGPGTRLTVT.

This clonotype showed up just a few times. CDR3 amino acids: CSAYDRNYGYTF. In nucleotides, the CDR3 is TGCAGTGCTTACGACAGGAACTATGGCTACACCTTC. The chain employs TRBV20-1 and TRBJ1-2, with a weak D call TRBD1 (6 bases). This CDR3 region has 12 residues. Germline loops: CDR1 DFQATT, CDR2 SNEGSKA (reference sequence). Trimming cost V 5 bases and J 2 bases, with 9 bases left between them.

The V and J genes are TRBV9 and TRBJ2-1; TRBD1 agrees at 7 bases. Germline CDR1 is SGDLS and CDR2 is YYNGEE. V shed 0 bases and J 0 bases; nucleotides not matched to a gene: 3. The CDR3 is 16 residues long. CDR3 DNA: TGTGCCAGCAGCGTAGCCGGGACAGCCTCCTACAATGAGCAGTTCTTC. Its protein is CASSVAGTASYNEQFF.

This chain links TRBV6-2 or TRBV6-3 with TRBJ1-5; 8 bases map to TRBD1. The germline CDR1 and CDR2 sequences are MNHEY and SVGEGT. The CDR3 consists of 15 residues. V shed 2 bases, J shed 3 bases, and the junction held 3 bases outside the gene matches. The DNA for the CDR3 is TGTGCCAGCAGTTACACAGGGGGGATCAATCAGCCCCAGCATTTT. The encoded protein is CASSYTGGINQPQHF.

In the case of this clonotype: A much larger clone lies a single base off, so this may be a read error. The V call is TRBV5-1, the J call TRBJ2-1; 7 nucleotides agree with TRBD1. CDR3 length: 13 amino acids. CDR1 SGHRS and CDR2 YFSETQ come from the germline V gene. The trim removed 4 bases at V and 5 bases at J, leaving 3 bases unmatched. The CDR3 coding sequence is TGCGCCAGCAGCCGGGGACAGAACAATGAGCAGTTCTTC. As protein: CASSRGQNNEQFF.

The chain uses TRBV12-3 or TRBV12-4 and TRBJ2-5; D is possibly TRBD2 (7 bases). V lost 4 bases, J lost 6 bases, and 15 bases lay in between. CDR3 size: 14 residues. CDR3 nucleotide sequence: TGTGCCAGCAGTTCGGCGGGGGCCCGTAAGACCCAGTACTTC. Translating gives CASSSAGARKTQYF.